This record covers a single T cell receptor (beta chain). Its target is unknown. TCRdb passed the 5' RACE reads through MiXCR, listing each CDR3 protein once. The table lists approximately 350,000 distinct CDR3 sequences, around 28% of them singletons. The sample is drawn from a study of T-cell memory formation after mild COVID-19. Regarding the study as a whole: Contracting CD4+ clones were located mainly in CM and EM, and CD8+ clones in EMRA. Memory from before infection featured some responding clones, which suggests cross-reactive memory joined. Confirmation of SARS-CoV-2 specificity was lacking for second-wave clones peaking day 37. Clones that contracted from day 15 to 85 were balanced CD4/CD8, while later expanders leaned CD4+.

Trimming pared 2 bases from V and 1 base from J, leaving 5 bases between. This CDR3 comprises 13 residues. Germline values: CDR1 SGHDT, CDR2 YYEEEE. Specimen: PBMCs or a T cell subset sorted from them (not recorded which). The receptor was derived from an adult woman who had mild COVID-19 (a few samples of this study predate the infection). Cell type and time point are not known. This rearrangement joins TRBV5-6 to TRBJ2-3; D gene ambiguous. CDR3 protein: CASSFLGTDTQYF. In DNA, the CDR3 is TGTGCCAGCAGCTTCCTGGGCACAGATACGCAGTATTTT.